This record concerns one T cell receptor (beta chain) sequence. The CDR3 length is 15 residues. Germline CDR1 and CDR2: SGDLS and YYNGEE. V lost 0 bases to trimming and J lost 13 bases, with 20 bases between them. Clones were read by immunoSEQ multiplex PCR, and TCRdb kept only the in-frame ones, dropping some. The sample consists of approximately 180,000 clones, 90% to 95% of them appearing once. The entry originates in a study of control samples from healthy donors and cancer patients. This clonotype was sampled from a young woman in good health. The sample was blood. The chain uses TRBV9 and TRBJ2-1; possible D gene TRBD2, 6 bases. The CDR3: CASSVAGGRATSQFF. CDR3 coding DNA: TGTGCCAGCAGCGTAGCTGGGGGGAGAGCTACCAGCCAGTTCTTC. Complete variable domain (other parts from reference TRBV9 and TRBJ2-1): DSGVTQTPKHLITATGQRVTLRCSPRSGDLSVYWYQQSLDQGLQFLIQYYNGEERAKGNILERFSAQQFPDLHSELNLSSLELGDSALYFCASSVAGGRATSQFFGPGTRLTVL.